Here is one T cell receptor (beta chain) with its context. This record comes from a study of control samples from healthy donors and cancer patients. Data came from immunoSEQ multiplex PCR; TCRdb stores just in-frame clones and leaves some out. The data hold about 180,000 clones, with roughly 90% observed a single time. CDR3 length: 15 residues. The germline V gene has CDR1 KGHSH and CDR2 LQKENI. J gave up 3 bases and V 2 bases, and 3 bases lay outside the gene matches. Sequencing was carried out using blood. The chain employs TRBV18 and TRBJ1-5, with TRBD1 matching over 8 bases. The receptor was derived from a woman between 45 and 65 years old in good health. The CDR3 nucleotides are TGTGCCAGCTCACCAGGGACAGGAACCAATCAGCCCCAGCATTTT. As protein: CASSPGTGTNQPQHF.